The present T cell receptor (beta chain) was sequenced within a study of T cells in Graves' hyperthyroidism and ophthalmopathy. When ophthalmopathy did not progress within 18 months, Graves' hyperthyroidism was considered stable. The length of the CDR3 is 15 residues. CDR1 and CDR2 from the germline V gene are MDHEN and SYDVKM. V lost 7 bases to trimming and J lost 3 bases, with 16 bases between them. Authors of the study amplified TCR beta CDR3 regions from RNA transcripts. Using the HTBI primer set, a first-round RT-PCR was run on the TCR CDR3. One entry per CDR3 protein, called by TCRdb with MiXCR from the multiplex PCR reads. Of around 350,000 distinct CDR3 sequences listed, less than 15% are singletons. This clonotype has a count of ten or more. The target antigen is unknown. Points from the study as a whole: A 13 V-J signature model discriminated ophthalmopathy versus stable hyperthyroidism. Within blood appeared most thyroid clonotypes that had expanded above 0.001.

The chain joins TRBV28 to TRBJ1-3, with D unclear. The material sequenced was blood. This clonotype was sampled from a woman aged 18 to 35 with Graves' hyperthyroidism. CDR3 in amino acids: CASTPSRRDGNTIYF. The CDR3 coding sequence is TGTGCCAGCACCCCATCTCGACGAGATGGAAACACCATATATTTT.